This T cell receptor (beta chain) was identified during a study of molecular identifiers for immune sequencing clone quantification. The table lists this clonotype with many counts. Its specificity is unknown. V was clipped by 4 bases and J by 7 bases; unmatched bases: 10. The V gene's germline CDR1 is MNHEY and CDR2 SMNVEV (reference sequence). The CDR3 length is 15 residues. TCRdb independently ran MiXCR on the PCR reads; one entry per CDR3 protein. The repertoire holds 75,000 to 95,000 distinct CDR3 sequences, with roughly 23% as singletons. Study observations and caveats: Spiked Jurkat TCR RNA originating from one cell could reportedly be identified amid around 970,000 naive cells. Highly expanded clone sizes could be underestimated by identical TCR molecules that share a barcode. Effector cells had over 99% of their molecules in clones above 20 RNA copies, while naive cells had under 1%.

CD8+CD4-CCR7+CD45RA+ cells were sorted as naive CD8 T cells. The sequence derives from a human donor in good health. Some libraries in this study had Jurkat cell RNA spiked in. Sequencing used naive CD8+ T cells from blood, with Jurkat cell RNA spiked in. Described subset: FACS-sorted CD8+CD4-CCR7+CD45RA+ naive T cells. The chain employs TRBV27 and TRBJ2-7; TRBD2 matches 10 bases. CDR3 DNA sequence: TGTGCCAGCAGTTCAGGAGCGGGAGGGCCCTCTGAGCAGTACTTC. Encoded protein: CASSSGAGGPSEQYF.